A single sample gave rise to the 31 T cell receptor beta chains below, sequenced in a study of OX40 agonist ivuxolimab in advanced cancers. The method was immunoSEQ multiplex PCR; TCRdb's version includes in-frame clones alone and lacks a portion of them. The sample has roughly 80,000 clones; over 80% are singletons. Sequencing was performed on CD4+ or CD8+ T cells sorted from blood, taken in a trial of the OX40 agonist ivuxolimab. The origin of the receptors is an adult with an advanced solid tumor such as melanoma, head and neck, liver or kidney cancer.

This clone was observed a single time. CDR3 sequence: CAWSGRDEQFF. CDR3 DNA sequence: TGTGCCTGGAGCGGAAGGGATGAGCAGTTCTTC. The chain is built from TRBV30 and TRBJ2-1, with unresolved D. Germline assignment: CDR1 GTSNPN and CDR2 SVGIG (reference sequence). The germline V and J ends were trimmed by 3 bases and 8 bases, with 8 bases remaining between them. This CDR3 is built from 11 residues.

V and J are TRBV6-1 and TRBJ1-1; 8 bases are shared with TRBD1. The ends lost 6 bases at V and 5 bases at J; junction bases unmatched: 5. CDR1 MNHNS and CDR2 SASEGT come from the germline V gene. This CDR3 has 13 residues. In DNA form, the CDR3 reads TGTGCCAGCAGCCGGACAGGGAGGACTGAAGCTTTCTTT. Its translation is CASSRTGRTEAFF.

The sample holds one count of this clone. This CDR3 reads CASSHVGTSGNEQFF. The DNA for the CDR3 is TGCGCCAGCAGCCATGTTGGGACTAGCGGTAATGAGCAGTTCTTC. The chain recombines TRBV4-1 with TRBJ2-1; 11 bases match TRBD2. V shed 3 bases and J 7 bases; nucleotides not matched to a gene: 5. This CDR3 has 15 residues. CDR1 MGHRA and CDR2 YSYEKL come from the germline V gene.

This clone was picked up one time. The rearrangement joins TRBV7-8 to TRBJ2-1; possibly TRBD2 for D (5 bases). V lost 5 bases to trimming and J lost 11 bases, with 13 bases between them. The CDR3 is 12 residues long. Germline CDR1 and CDR2: SGHVS and FQNEAQ. CDR3 region: CASSQIQTKQFF. The CDR3 DNA follows: TGTGCCAGCAGCCAAATACAGACTAAGCAGTTCTTC.

V gene TRBV4-2 combines with J gene TRBJ1-1, with a weak D call TRBD1 (5 bases). The CDR3 length is 15 residues. Germline CDR1 LGHNA, CDR2 YNFKEQ. V lost 1 base to trimming and J lost 6 bases, with 15 bases between them. CDR3 bases: TGTGCCAGCAGCCAAGGTGCAGGGTACAACCCTGAAGCTTTCTTT. This codes for CASSQGAGYNPEAFF.

The chain carries TRBV10-3 and TRBJ1-3, with D hard to call. Germline loops: CDR1 ENHRY, CDR2 SYGVKD. The V gene lost 7 bases and the J gene lost 0 bases, with 10 bases spanning the gap. The CDR3 is 14 residues long. The DNA for the CDR3 is TGTGCCATCACCCGAGGGATCTCTGGAAACACCATATATTTT. It is translated as CAITRGISGNTIYF.

The CDR3 coding sequence is TGTGCCAGCAGTGAAGTGGGTCTAGCGGGAACCAACAATGAGCAGTTCTTC. Residues: CASSEVGLAGTNNEQFF. This chain uses TRBV6-1 with TRBJ2-1, with 9 bases matching TRBD2. The CDR3 sequence is 17 residues long. After removal of 1 base from V and 5 bases from J, the junction contained 9 bases not matched to a gene. CDR1 MNHNS and CDR2 SASEGT come from the germline V gene.

The rearrangement joins TRBV18 to TRBJ1-2; no clear D gene. V was pared by 0 bases and J by 4 bases, with 9 bases between. Germline-derived CDR1 and CDR2 are KGHSH and LQKENI. CDR3 length: 14 residues. The CDR3 here is CASSPPPGSYGYTF. In DNA, the CDR3 is TGTGCCAGCTCACCACCCCCGGGGAGCTATGGCTACACCTTC.

This clone was found a few times. This chain connects TRBV7-9 to TRBJ1-3, with 7 bases that match TRBD1. Germline V gives CDR1 SEHNR, CDR2 FQNEAQ (reference sequence). The CDR3 runs to 14 residues. Trimming removed 5 bases from V and 4 bases from J; junction bases left unmatched: 5. The CDR3 reads CASSPQGNGNTIYF. As DNA, the CDR3 is TGTGCCAGCAGCCCACAGGGGAACGGAAACACCATATATTTT.

The chain links TRBV5-5 to TRBJ2-3; 7 bases map to TRBD2. From germline, CDR1 is SGHKS and CDR2 YYEKEE (reference sequence). J gave up 2 bases and V 0 bases, and 3 bases lay outside the gene matches. CDR3 length: 15 residues. DNA for the CDR3: TGTGCCAGCAGCTTGGCGCGGGGGAACACAGATACGCAGTATTTT. It encodes CASSLARGNTDTQYF.

The chain links TRBV28 to TRBJ2-1; D may correspond to TRBD1 or TRBD2 (5 bases each). Trimming left V 6 bases short and J 7 bases short, with 10 bases between. This CDR3 is built from 12 residues. Germline V gives CDR1 MDHEN, CDR2 SYDVKM. This CDR3 is CASRGVGNEQFF. The CDR3 nucleotides are TGTGCCAGCAGGGGGGTAGGAAATGAGCAGTTCTTC. Filled out from reference TRBV28 and TRBJ2-1, the complete variable domain reads DVKVTQSSRYLVKRTGEKVFLECVQDMDHENMFWYRQDPGLGLRLIYFSYDVKMKEKGDIPEGYSVSREKKERFSLILESASTNQTSMYLCASRGVGNEQFFGPGTRLTVL.

V is TRBV6-4 and J is TRBJ2-1; D is unclear. This CDR3 has 16 residues. Trimming removed 0 bases from V and 6 bases from J, with 15 bases in between. CDR1 and CDR2 from the germline V gene are MRHNA and SNTAGT. The CDR3 nucleotides are TGTGCCAGCAGTGACTCGGGAAGGGCCAGCTCCAATGAGCAGTTCTTC. Translating it yields CASSDSGRASSNEQFF.

The chain is built from TRBV11-3 and TRBJ2-3; D gene uncertain. The CDR3 extends over 15 amino acids. In germline, CDR1 is SGHNT, CDR2 YENEEA. V was pared by 5 bases and J by 0 bases, with 12 bases between. CDR3 DNA: TGTGCCAGCAGCCGCAAGGAAGGTAGCACAGATACGCAGTATTTT. It yields the protein CASSRKEGSTDTQYF.

This clone turned up a few times. V and J are TRBV13 and TRBJ2-5; 8 positions match TRBD1. This CDR3 is built from 17 residues. With V trimmed by 0 bases and J by 7 bases, 13 bases remained unmatched. Germline loops: CDR1 PRHDT, CDR2 FYEKMQ (reference sequence). The DNA of the CDR3 is TGTGCCAGCAGCTTAGGGGACAGGGCCCTTCTCTCCAGGACCCAGTACTTC. It translates to CASSLGDRALLSRTQYF.

This sequence joins TRBV4-1 and TRBJ1-2; TRBD1 matches at 7 bases. This CDR3 is built from 14 residues. The V segment lost 4 bases and the J segment 0 bases; nucleotides outside the gene matches: 2. Germline values: CDR1 MGHRA, CDR2 YSYEKL. CDR3 residues: CASSRDRTNYGYTF. DNA of the CDR3: TGCGCCAGCAGCCGGGACAGAACTAACTATGGCTACACCTTC.

Only a few counts were recorded for this clone. The chain couples TRBV7-3 to TRBJ2-7; 11 nucleotides agree with TRBD2. Germline CDR1 is SGHTA and CDR2 is FQGTGA. The CDR3 is made up of 15 amino acids. Trimming cost V 3 bases and J 5 bases; bases outside gene matches: 6. CDR3 protein: CASSLLAGGRDEQYF. The CDR3, as DNA: TGTGCCAGCAGCTTGCTAGCGGGGGGCCGGGACGAGCAGTACTTC.

This chain connects TRBV10-3 to TRBJ1-2; D unresolved. The germline CDR1 and CDR2 sequences are ENHRY and SYGVKD. This CDR3 spans 14 amino acids. V was pared by 0 bases and J by 8 bases, with 13 bases between. Here the CDR3 reads CAISESERARGYTF. The DNA of the CDR3 is TGTGCCATCAGTGAGTCTGAGAGGGCCCGGGGCTACACCTTC.

This chain links TRBV7-3 with TRBJ2-1, with D unresolved. V was shortened by 2 bases and J by 2 bases, with 10 bases between the two germline ends. The germline gives CDR1 SGHTA, CDR2 FQGTGA. The CDR3 spans 15 residues. For the CDR3, the DNA is TGTGCCAGCAGCTTAGTGTCTGCTACCTACAATGAGCAGTTCTTC. The encoded protein is CASSLVSATYNEQFF.

The CDR3 region is CASSGTVNTEAFF. The CDR3 nucleotides are TGTGCCAGCTCAGGGACAGTGAACACTGAAGCTTTCTTT. The V call is TRBV18, the J call TRBJ1-1; 7 nucleotides match TRBD1. V lost 5 bases, J lost 0 bases, and 0 bases stayed unmatched. CDR1 is KGHSH and CDR2 is LQKENI in the germline V gene. This CDR3 has 13 amino acids.

The chain carries TRBV7-2 and TRBJ2-1; D ambiguous. Germline CDR1 is SGHTA and CDR2 is FQGNSA. The V end lost 1 base, the J end lost 7 bases, and 17 bases lay between the germline ends. The CDR3 runs to 16 residues. The CDR3 loop reads CASSLEGHSKGNEQFF. The CDR3 region has the DNA TGTGCCAGCAGCTTAGAAGGCCATTCGAAGGGAAATGAGCAGTTCTTC.

The chain couples TRBV21-1 to TRBJ1-2; the D segment call TRBD1 is taken from the table without a DNA check. TRBV21-1 represents a pseudogene. This CDR3 contains 17 residues. The CDR3 here is CASSKGQSGRVNYGYTF. The CDR3 DNA follows: TGTGCCAGCAGCAAAGGACAGTCGGGCAGGGTTAACTATGGCTACACCTTC.

The gene calls are TRBV5-1 and TRBJ1-2; D is uncertain. This CDR3 comprises 14 residues. V lost 0 bases and J 6 bases, leaving 12 bases between the germline ends. Germline-derived CDR1 and CDR2 are SGHRS and YFSETQ. The CDR3 DNA sequence: TGCGCCAGCAGCTTGGTCACGGAGTCCCATGGCTACACCTTC. Residues: CASSLVTESHGYTF.

This clone has a single count. This chain's CDR3 is CASSPIGTQETQYF. CDR3 in DNA: TGTGCCAGCAGCCCCATTGGGACACAAGAGACCCAGTACTTC. The chain joins TRBV7-6 to TRBJ2-5, with D maybe TRBD1 (6 bases). The CDR3 length is 14 residues. Per the germline V gene, CDR1 is SGHVS and CDR2 is FNYEAQ. Trimming removed 5 bases at V and 2 bases at J, with 12 bases between.

The chain links TRBV9 to TRBJ2-2; TRBD1 agrees at 8 bases. The CDR3 consists of 18 residues. Germline trimming cut 1 base from V and 6 bases from J; bases unmatched to any gene: 14. CDR1 is SGDLS and CDR2 is YYNGEE in the germline V gene. CDR3 region: CASSVSPLGQGAAGELFF. For the CDR3, the DNA is TGTGCCAGCAGCGTATCCCCCCTTGGGCAGGGGGCCGCCGGGGAGCTGTTTTTT.

The chain carries TRBV28 and TRBJ2-5, with 9 nucleotides matching TRBD2. Germline CDR1 and CDR2: MDHEN and SYDVKM. Losses at the gene ends were 2 bases for V and 5 bases for J; bases not matched to a gene: 6. The CDR3 is made up of 15 amino acids. CDR3 nucleotide sequence: TGTGCCAGCAGTTTAGGAGGTAGCGGGAGCGAGACCCAGTACTTC. It translates to CASSLGGSGSETQYF.

This clone has more than one count but fewer than ten. The chain employs TRBV7-3 and TRBJ2-1; tentatively, D is TRBD1 (5 bases). The CDR3 consists of 13 residues. Looked up from germline, CDR1 is SGHTA and CDR2 is FQGTGA. Trimming removed 5 bases from V and 4 bases from J, with 9 bases in between. CDR3 protein: CASSLRQYNEQFF. The CDR3 nucleotides are TGTGCCAGCAGCCTCAGACAGTACAATGAGCAGTTCTTC.

V gene TRBV11-2 combines with J gene TRBJ2-5, with 7 bases that match TRBD2. There are 14 residues in the CDR3. Trimming cost V 8 bases and J 4 bases; bases outside gene matches: 10. The V gene's germline CDR1 is SGHAT and CDR2 FQNNGV. CDR3 DNA: TGTGCCAGCGGCCCGGGGGGTTCGAGAGAGACCCAGTACTTC. Translating it yields CASGPGGSRETQYF.

V usage is TRBV10-3 and J usage is TRBJ1-6, with TRBD1 identical over 8 bases. This CDR3 is built from 15 residues. Trimming removed 2 bases from V and 8 bases from J; junction bases left unmatched: 5. CDR1 is ENHRY and CDR2 is SYGVKD in the germline V gene. The CDR3 DNA sequence: TGTGCCATCAGTGAGGGTCAGGGGGCGCATTCACCCCTCCACTTT. Protein: CAISEGQGAHSPLHF.

The chain is built from TRBV9 and TRBJ2-3; D gene ambiguous. The germline CDR1 and CDR2 sequences are SGDLS and YYNGEE. The CDR3 extends over 15 amino acids. The V end was cut by 0 bases, the J end by 2 bases, with 10 bases between. The CDR3 coding sequence is TGTGCCAGCAGCGTAGCTCTGCGGTCCACAGATACGCAGTATTTT. Protein: CASSVALRSTDTQYF.

Comment on this clone: At one boundary the junction diverges from the germline segment, which might be a read error. The chain is built from TRBV29-1 and TRBJ2-7; D is tentatively TRBD1 or TRBD2 (5 bases each). The CDR3 extends over 15 amino acids. CDR1 is SQVTM, CDR2 ANQGSEA, per germline. CDR3 DNA sequence: TGCAGCGTCGAAGACGGGACGGAAGGGCCCTACGAGCAGTACTTC. It encodes CSVEDGTEGPYEQYF.

V gene TRBV10-3 combines with J gene TRBJ2-1; D is unclear. The length of the CDR3 is 18 residues. Germline CDR1 ENHRY, CDR2 SYGVKD. V was clipped by 2 bases and J by 1 base, with 18 bases between them. In DNA, the CDR3 is TGTGCCATCAGTGAGGGCGGTGCACGACGGTTTTCCTACAATGAGCAGTTCTTC. Amino acid sequence: CAISEGGARRFSYNEQFF.